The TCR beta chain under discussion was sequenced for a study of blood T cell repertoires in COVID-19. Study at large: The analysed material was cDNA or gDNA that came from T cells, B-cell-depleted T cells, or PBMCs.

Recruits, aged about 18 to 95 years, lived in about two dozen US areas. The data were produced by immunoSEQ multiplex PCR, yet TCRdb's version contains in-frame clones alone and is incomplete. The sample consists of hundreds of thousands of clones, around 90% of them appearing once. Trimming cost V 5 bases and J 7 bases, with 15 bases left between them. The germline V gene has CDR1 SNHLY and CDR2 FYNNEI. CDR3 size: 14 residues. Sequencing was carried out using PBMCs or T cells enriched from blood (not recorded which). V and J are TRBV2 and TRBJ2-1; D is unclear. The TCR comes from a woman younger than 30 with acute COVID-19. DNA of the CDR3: TGTGCCAGCAGTCGTAGTAGTTCCAGGAATGAGCAGTTCTTC. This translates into CASSRSSSRNEQFF.